The 16 T cell receptor beta chains listed next were all sequenced from one sample in a study of T cell responses to AZD1222 COVID-19 vaccine. Sequencing used immunoSEQ multiplex PCR; TCRdb keeps in-frame clones, though not all of them. Of around 95,000 clones detected, approximately 87% appear once; the ten largest clones hold 4% to 5%. The source was peripheral blood, collected on day 0 of MenACWY control vaccination. Receptor source: an adult in good health.

The V call is TRBV3-1 (or the pseudogene TRBV3-2), the J call TRBJ2-2, with 10 bases fitting TRBD1. The CDR3 covers 16 residues. Germline-derived CDR1 and CDR2 are LGHDT and YNNKEL (reference sequence). After removal of 5 bases from V and 3 bases from J, the junction contained 6 bases not matched to a gene. DNA for the CDR3: TGTGCCAGCAGCTGGGGGACAGGGGTCGACACCGGGGAGCTGTTTTTT. This translates into CASSWGTGVDTGELFF.

The chain uses TRBV13 and TRBJ2-5, with no clear D. Trimming left V 2 bases short and J 3 bases short, with 7 bases between. Germline V gives CDR1 PRHDT, CDR2 FYEKMQ (reference sequence). This CDR3 has 13 residues. CDR3 nucleotide sequence: TGTGCCAGCAGCTTAAGTTACAAAGAGACCCAGTACTTC. This translates into CASSLSYKETQYF.

The chain carries TRBV29-1 and TRBJ2-1; D is ambiguous. The V end was cut by 7 bases, the J end by 4 bases, with 8 bases between. CDR3 size: 11 residues. Germline CDR1 reads SQVTM; CDR2 reads ANQGSEA. The CDR3 region has the DNA TGCAGCGGCAGAGTTTACAATGAGCAGTTCTTC. Its translation is CSGRVYNEQFF.

Of note for this clone: Other DNA sequences of this sample code for an identical CDR3. CDR3 protein: CASSYSETQYF. The CDR3 DNA follows: TGTGCCAGCAGTTACAGTGAAACCCAGTACTTC. The chain links TRBV6-5 to TRBJ2-5; D unclear. The V end lost 2 bases, the J end lost 8 bases, and 6 bases lay between the germline ends. Germline lookup yields CDR1 MNHEY and CDR2 SVGAGI. The CDR3 consists of 11 residues.

The gene calls are TRBV28 and TRBJ1-5; D gene uncertain. There are 16 residues in the CDR3. Germline values: CDR1 MDHEN, CDR2 SYDVKM. V was clipped by 7 bases and J by 3 bases, with 19 bases between them. The CDR3 coding sequence is TGTGCCAGCAAGGGTACTGAGATCGGCTTCAATCAGCCCCAGCATTTT. It translates to CASKGTEIGFNQPQHF.

This rearrangement joins TRBV5-8 to TRBJ2-2, with D tentatively TRBD2 (6 bases). CDR3 length: 15 amino acids. V dropped 3 bases and J dropped 1 base, with 10 bases sitting between them. Germline values: CDR1 SGHTS, CDR2 YDEGEE. The CDR3 reads CASSSQGLNTGELFF. As DNA, the CDR3 is TGTGCCAGCAGCTCGCAGGGACTGAACACCGGGGAGCTGTTTTTT. The whole variable domain, filled in from reference TRBV5-8 and TRBJ2-2, reads EAGVTQSPTHLIKTRGQQATLRCSPISGHTSVYWYQQALGLGLQFLLWYDEGEERNRGNFPPRFSGRQFPNYSSELNVNALELEDSALYLCASSSQGLNTGELFFGEGSRLTVL.

The chain uses TRBV10-3 and TRBJ2-7; D is ambiguous. Trimming cost V 6 bases and J 5 bases, with 8 bases left between them. CDR1 ENHRY and CDR2 SYGVKD come from the germline V gene. This CDR3 region has 11 residues. CDR3 region: CAISRADEQYF. The CDR3 DNA is TGTGCCATCAGCCGGGCCGACGAGCAGTACTTC.

The chain is built from TRBV6-5 and TRBJ2-3, with TRBD1 as a possible D gene (5 bases). Looked up from germline, CDR1 is MNHEY and CDR2 is SVGAGI. Trimming pared 2 bases from V and 2 bases from J, leaving 11 bases between. This CDR3 comprises 15 residues. The CDR3 DNA is TGTGCCAGCAGTTACCAACCGACAGCCACAGATACGCAGTATTTT. This sequence encodes CASSYQPTATDTQYF.

CDR3 nucleotides: TGTGCCAGCAGCTCTTATGACAGGGGAGAGACCCAGTACTTC. This encodes CASSSYDRGETQYF. V usage is TRBV5-4 and J usage is TRBJ2-5; 8 bases fit TRBD1. Trimming at V came to 3 bases and at J to 4 bases, leaving 5 bases not matched to a gene. The CDR3 contains 14 residues. Germline CDR1 SGHNT, CDR2 YYREEE (reference sequence).

In its sample, this clone was seen once. This chain uses TRBV7-8 with TRBJ2-7, with D possibly TRBD2 on 6 matching bases. The CDR3 sequence is 17 residues long. Germline-derived CDR1 and CDR2 are SGHVS and FQNEAQ. With 5 bases removed from V and 7 bases from J, the gap between germline ends came to 27 bases. The CDR3 DNA sequence: TGTGCCAGCAGCCGGACTACGGAGACCGCCCTCTGGGGAGAGCAGTACTTC. It codes for CASSRTTETALWGEQYF. The variable domain in full, with the rest retrieved from reference TRBV7-8 and TRBJ2-7, is GAGVSQSPRYKVAKRGQDVALRCDPISGHVSLFWYQQALGQGPEFLTYFQNEAQLDKSGLPSDRFFAERPEGSVSTLKIQRTQQEDSAVYLCASSRTTETALWGEQYFGPGTRLTVT.

This clone was found once. The rearrangement joins TRBV5-5 to TRBJ1-3; D remains unclear. Germline V CDR1 and CDR2: SGHKS, YYEKEE (reference sequence). V was cut by 4 bases and J by 8 bases, with 16 bases left in between. The CDR3 has 14 amino acids. The CDR3 DNA reads as TGTGCCAGCAGCCTAGGCCGGGTCTGGGACACCATATATTTT. It codes for CASSLGRVWDTIYF.

The chain recombines TRBV19 with TRBJ2-6; tentatively, D is TRBD2 (5 bases). V was clipped by 3 bases and J by 4 bases, with 10 bases between them. CDR1 is LNHDA, CDR2 SQIVND, per germline (reference sequence). This CDR3 contains 15 residues. CDR3 sequence reads: CASSISGSGANVLTF. The CDR3 nucleotides are TGTGCCAGTAGTATCTCGGGGTCCGGGGCCAACGTCCTGACTTTC.

V and J are TRBV27 and TRBJ1-1; possible D gene TRBD1, 6 bases. There are 16 residues in the CDR3. Germline CDR1 MNHEY, CDR2 SMNVEV (reference sequence). V dropped 1 base and J dropped 8 bases, with 20 bases sitting between them. The CDR3 region is CASSLFASGAPGEAFF. The CDR3 DNA sequence: TGTGCCAGCAGTTTATTCGCCTCAGGGGCGCCGGGGGAAGCTTTCTTT.

V usage is TRBV28 and J usage is TRBJ1-6, with D unclear. CDR1 and CDR2 from the germline V gene are MDHEN and SYDVKM. CDR3 size: 14 residues. With 3 bases removed from V and 10 bases from J, the gap between germline ends came to 13 bases. The CDR3 nucleotides read TGTGCCAGCAGTTTGCGGAGGGTAGGGTCACCCCTCCACTTT. Amino acid sequence: CASSLRRVGSPLHF.

The chain recombines TRBV7-2 with TRBJ1-1; D not resolved. Trimming left V 5 bases short and J 4 bases short, with 5 bases between. The CDR3 runs to 11 residues. The germline gives CDR1 SGHTA, CDR2 FQGNSA. The CDR3 nucleotides read TGTGCCAGCAGCCTGACCACTGAAGCTTTCTTT. Translating it yields CASSLTTEAFF.

This clone was found a few times. The chain employs TRBV3-1 (or the pseudogene TRBV3-2) and TRBJ2-7, with a possible D match to TRBD2 (7 bases). Germline CDR1 LGHDT, CDR2 YNNKEL (reference sequence). CDR3 length: 15 residues. V lost 4 bases to trimming and J lost 2 bases, with 15 bases between them. The CDR3 loop is CASSPLGGPPYEQYF. Here the CDR3 DNA reads TGTGCCAGCAGCCCCCTGGGGGGGCCCCCCTACGAGCAGTACTTC.